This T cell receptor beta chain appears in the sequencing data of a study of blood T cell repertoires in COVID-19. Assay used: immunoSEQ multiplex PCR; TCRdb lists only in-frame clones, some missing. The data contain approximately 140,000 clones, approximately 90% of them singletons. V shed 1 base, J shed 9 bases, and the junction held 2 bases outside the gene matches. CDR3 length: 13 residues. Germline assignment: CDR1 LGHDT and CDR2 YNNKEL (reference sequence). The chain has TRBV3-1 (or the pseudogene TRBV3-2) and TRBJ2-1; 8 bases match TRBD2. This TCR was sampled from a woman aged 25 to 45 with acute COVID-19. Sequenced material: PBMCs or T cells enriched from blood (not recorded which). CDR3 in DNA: TGTGCCAGCAGCCAAGCGGGGGGGGTTGAGCAGTTCTTC. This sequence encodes CASSQAGGVEQFF.